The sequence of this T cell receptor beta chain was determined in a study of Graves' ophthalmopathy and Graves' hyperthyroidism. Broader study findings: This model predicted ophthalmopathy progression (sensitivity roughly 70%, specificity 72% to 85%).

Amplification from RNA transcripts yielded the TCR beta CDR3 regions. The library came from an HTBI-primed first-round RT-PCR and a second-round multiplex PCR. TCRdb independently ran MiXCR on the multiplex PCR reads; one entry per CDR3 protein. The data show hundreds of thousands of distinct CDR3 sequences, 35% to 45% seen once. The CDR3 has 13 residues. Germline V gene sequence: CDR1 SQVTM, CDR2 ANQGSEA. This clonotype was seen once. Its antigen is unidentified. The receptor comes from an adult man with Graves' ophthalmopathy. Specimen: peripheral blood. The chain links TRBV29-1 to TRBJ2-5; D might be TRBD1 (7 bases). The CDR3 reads CGAGRDSQETQYF. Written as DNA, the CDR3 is TGCGGCGCGGGACGGGACAGCCAAGAGACCCAGTACTTC.